This TCR beta chain was retrieved from a study of tumor and adjacent non-tumor tissue in lung cancer. Study-wide context: Stage I to III disease affected 10 men and roughly five women aged 31 to 76. Findings and caveats of the study: Tumor tissue had significantly higher TCR diversity than normal lung.

Three rounds of nested PCR, following a modified ARM-PCR protocol, produced the TCRbeta library. Via MiXCR, TCRdb re-called the multiplex PCR reads, giving one row per CDR3 protein. The table has roughly 90,000 distinct CDR3 sequences, about 77% seen once. On this clonotype: Its antigen remains unknown.

The template was RNA from unsorted bulk tissue. More than 3 cm separated this lung sample from the edge of the tumor. Newly diagnosed lung cancer patients had thoracic surgery in China, August–late 2014, without prior chemotherapy. Germline CDR1 and CDR2: SGHAT and FQNNGV. The germline V and J ends were trimmed by 5 bases and 6 bases, with 11 bases remaining between them. The CDR3 totals 13 residues. The TCR originated in a woman aged 50 to 60 with non-small cell lung cancer. The sequenced sample consisted of distant non-tumor lung tissue. The V call is TRBV11-2, the J call TRBJ1-5, with unresolved D. The CDR3 loop is CASSLLRSQPQHF. The DNA for the CDR3 is TGTGCCAGCAGCCTATTAAGGAGTCAGCCCCAGCATTTT.